The T cell receptor (beta chain) described here comes from a study of tumor and adjacent non-tumor tissue in lung cancer. RNA was extracted from bulk tissue without any cell sorting. Distant lung tissue was collected more than 3 cm away from the tumor edge. The CDR3 spans 17 residues. Concerning this clonotype itself: Relative to the germline gene, one junction end is altered; a read error may explain this.

A modified ARM-PCR protocol with three rounds of nested PCR amplified TCRbeta. Via MiXCR, TCRdb re-called the multiplex PCR reads, giving one row per CDR3 protein. The table includes some 80,000 distinct CDR3 sequences, 80% to 90% detected once. The chain carries TRBV12-3 or TRBV12-4 and TRBJ2-1; tentative D call: TRBD1 (6 bases). The source material was distant non-tumor lung tissue. The receptor was isolated from a man between 60 and 70 years old with non-small cell lung cancer. CDR3 nucleotide sequence: TGTGCCAGCAGTTTTCTGCAGGGGCCTATAGGTGGCCATGAGAAGTCCTTC. Its protein product is CASSFLQGPIGGHEKSF.